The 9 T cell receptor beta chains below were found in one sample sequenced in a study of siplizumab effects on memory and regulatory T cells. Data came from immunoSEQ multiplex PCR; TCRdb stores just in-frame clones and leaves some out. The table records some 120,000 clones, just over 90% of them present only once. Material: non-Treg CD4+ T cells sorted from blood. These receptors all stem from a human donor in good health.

CDR3 sequence reads: CASSDSHSNQPQHF. CDR3 bases: TGCGCCAGCAGTGATAGTCATAGCAATCAGCCCCAGCATTTT. This sequence joins TRBV10-2 and TRBJ1-5, with D unclear. Germline V lookup: CDR1 WSHSY, CDR2 SAAADI. Trimming cost V 3 bases and J 0 bases, with 6 bases left between them. The CDR3 extends over 14 amino acids.

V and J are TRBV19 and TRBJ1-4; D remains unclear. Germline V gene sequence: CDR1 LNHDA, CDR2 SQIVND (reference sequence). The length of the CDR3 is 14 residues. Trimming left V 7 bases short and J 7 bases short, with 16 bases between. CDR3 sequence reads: CASTPDLAFEKLFF. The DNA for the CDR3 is TGTGCCAGTACCCCTGACCTGGCGTTTGAAAAACTGTTTTTT.

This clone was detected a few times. The CDR3 DNA follows: TGTGCCAGCAGCAAAGGAGTGGCTGGTTCACCCCTCCACTTT. Encoded protein: CASSKGVAGSPLHF. The genes are TRBV21-1 and TRBJ1-6. TRBV21-1 is annotated as a pseudogene. The CDR3 is 14 amino acids.

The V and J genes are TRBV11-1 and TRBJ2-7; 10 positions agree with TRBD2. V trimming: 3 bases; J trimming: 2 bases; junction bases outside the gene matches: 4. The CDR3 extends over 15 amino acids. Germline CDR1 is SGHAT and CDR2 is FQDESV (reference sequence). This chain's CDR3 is CASSFSGGPTYEQYF. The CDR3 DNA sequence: TGTGCCAGCAGCTTTAGCGGGGGGCCTACCTACGAGCAGTACTTC.

CDR3 sequence reads: CSAGDIYGYTF. CDR3 coding DNA: TGCAGTGCTGGGGACATCTATGGCTACACCTTC. V is TRBV20-1 and J is TRBJ1-2, with a tentative D call TRBD1 (6 bases). V lost 5 bases, J lost 4 bases, and 8 bases lay in between. The germline V gene has CDR1 DFQATT and CDR2 SNEGSKA (reference sequence). This CDR3 contains 11 residues.

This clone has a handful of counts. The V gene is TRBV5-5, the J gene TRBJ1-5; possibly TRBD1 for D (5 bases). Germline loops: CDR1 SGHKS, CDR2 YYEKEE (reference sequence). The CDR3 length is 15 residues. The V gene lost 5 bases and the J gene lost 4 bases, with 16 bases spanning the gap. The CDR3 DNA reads TGTGCCAGCAGTGAGGCAGGGCTTCGGAATCAGCCCCAGCATTTT. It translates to CASSEAGLRNQPQHF.

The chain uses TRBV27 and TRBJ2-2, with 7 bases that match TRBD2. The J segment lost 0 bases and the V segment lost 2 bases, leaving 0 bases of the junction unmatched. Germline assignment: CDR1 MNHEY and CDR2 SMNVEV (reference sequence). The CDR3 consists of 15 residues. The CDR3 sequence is CASSLAGANTGELFF. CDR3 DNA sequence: TGTGCCAGCAGTTTAGCGGGGGCGAACACCGGGGAGCTGTTTTTT.

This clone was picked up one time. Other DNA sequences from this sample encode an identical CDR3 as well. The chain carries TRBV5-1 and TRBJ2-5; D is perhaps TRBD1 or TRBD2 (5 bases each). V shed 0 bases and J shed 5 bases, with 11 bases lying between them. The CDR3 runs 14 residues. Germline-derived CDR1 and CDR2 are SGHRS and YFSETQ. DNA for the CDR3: TGCGCCAGCAGCTTGGGTCAGGGAGCGGAGACCCAGTACTTC. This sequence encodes CASSLGQGAETQYF.

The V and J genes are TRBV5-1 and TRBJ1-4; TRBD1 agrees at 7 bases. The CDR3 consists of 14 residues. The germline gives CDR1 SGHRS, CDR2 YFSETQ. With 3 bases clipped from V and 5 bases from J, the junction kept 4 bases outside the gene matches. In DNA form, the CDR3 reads TGCGCCAGCAGCTGGGGACAGTTAAATGAAAAACTGTTTTTT. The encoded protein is CASSWGQLNEKLFF.